What follows are 30 T cell receptor beta chains derived from one specimen sequenced in a study of CD8+CD57+ T cells in acquired aplastic anemia. Those patients picked for sequencing had displayed CD8+CD57+ cell expansion on flow cytometry. Using genomic DNA as the template, TCR beta VDJ and CDR3 profiling was carried out. TCRdb redid the calling of the reads with MiXCR, one entry per CDR3 protein. The data hold 100,000 to 150,000 distinct CDR3 sequences, with about 40% observed a single time. Sequenced sample: sorted CD4+, CD8+, or CD8+CD57+ T cells (not recorded which) from PBMCs. These receptors were collected from a human donor with aplastic anemia.

The rearrangement uses TRBV9 and TRBJ2-1; a weak D match, TRBD2 (6 bases). Germline values: CDR1 SGDLS, CDR2 YYNGEE. CDR3 length: 16 residues. V was shortened by 4 bases and J by 5 bases, with 19 bases between the two germline ends. The CDR3 nucleotides are TGTGCCAGCAGCCACCTCCGCAATAGCGGACACAATGAGCAGTTCTTC. It encodes CASSHLRNSGHNEQFF.

In this sample, this clonotype turned up many times. The V and J genes are TRBV4-1 and TRBJ1-4; TRBD1 aligns across 7 bases. Trimming cost V 5 bases and J 7 bases; bases outside gene matches: 4. The CDR3 contains 13 residues. Germline CDR1 is MGHRA and CDR2 is YSYEKL. The CDR3 region has the DNA TGCGCCAGCAGCTACGGACAGGTTGAAAAACTGTTTTTT. Translation: CASSYGQVEKLFF.

This clonotype was counted at least ten times. The chain is built from TRBV4-3 and TRBJ2-1, with 8 positions matching TRBD1. The CDR3 totals 16 residues. CDR1 and CDR2 (germline): LGHNA, YSLEER. V lost 3 bases to trimming and J lost 4 bases; unmatched junction nucleotides: 8. The CDR3 is CASSQTIRTGYNEQFF. Written as DNA, the CDR3 is TGCGCCAGCAGCCAGACCATCAGGACAGGGTACAATGAGCAGTTCTTC.

V and J are TRBV10-3 and TRBJ1-6, with D possibly being TRBD1 (5 bases). The germline gives CDR1 ENHRY, CDR2 SYGVKD. This CDR3 is built from 13 residues. The germline V and J ends were trimmed by 7 bases and 5 bases, with 9 bases remaining between them. CDR3: CAITAGNNSPLHF. CDR3 coding DNA: TGTGCCATCACGGCAGGGAATAATTCACCCCTCCACTTT.

With regard to this clonotype: A much larger clone differs by one base, so this may be a read error. J is TRBJ2-1 and V is TRBV5-6; 7 bases agree with TRBD1. The CDR3 totals 16 residues. The germline V gene encodes CDR1 SGHDT and CDR2 YYEEEE. The trim removed 1 base at V and 0 bases at J, leaving 4 bases unmatched. The CDR3 DNA reads as TGTGCCAGCAGCTTGAGACAGGGCAGCTCCTACAATGAGCAGTTCTTC. Amino acids: CASSLRQGSSYNEQFF.

The J gene is TRBJ1-6, the V gene TRBV5-1, with D possibly TRBD1 on 5 matching bases. Germline lookup yields CDR1 SGHRS and CDR2 YFSETQ. V was trimmed by 0 bases and J by 1 base, leaving 11 bases between them. This CDR3 has 17 amino acids. CDR3 sequence reads: CASSLGLRTSYNSPLHF. The CDR3 nucleotides read TGCGCCAGCAGCTTGGGTCTCCGGACATCCTATAATTCACCCCTCCACTTT.

A remark on this clonotype: An end of the junction does not agree with germline; a read error may underlie this. The rearrangement links TRBV25-1 to TRBJ2-7; D unclear. CDR1 and CDR2 (germline): MGHDK, SYGVNS. This CDR3 has 13 residues. CDR3 in amino acids: CAYTTGSSHEQYF. The CDR3 DNA reads as TGTGCCTACACCACGGGTAGCTCCCACGAGCAGTACTTC.

The chain joins TRBV5-4 to TRBJ1-2; D unclear. Germline lookup yields CDR1 SGHNT and CDR2 YYREEE (reference sequence). This CDR3 contains 14 residues. V lost 5 bases and J 4 bases, leaving 15 bases between the germline ends. CDR3: CASSYPGRTYGYTF. The DNA of the CDR3 is TGTGCCAGCAGTTACCCCGGCAGGACCTATGGCTACACCTTC.

The chain employs TRBV11-2 and TRBJ2-7; 9 bases are a match to TRBD2. The length of the CDR3 is 16 residues. Trimming took 3 bases from V and 4 from J; bases not matched to a gene: 10. CDR1 is SGHAT and CDR2 is FQNNGV in the germline V gene. DNA of the CDR3: TGTGCCAGCAGCTTCGGTAGCGGGGGAATTAATTACGAGCAGTACTTC. It codes for CASSFGSGGINYEQYF. The whole variable domain, remainder taken from reference TRBV11-2 and TRBJ2-7, is EAGVAQSPRYKIIEKRQSVAFWCNPISGHATLYWYQQILGQGPKLLIQFQNNGVVDDSQLPKDRFSAERLKGVDSTLKIQPAKLEDSAVYLCASSFGSGGINYEQYFGPGTRLTVT.

In this sample, this clonotype turned up many times. In nucleotides, the CDR3 is TGTGCCAGCAGCCCTTCTGGGAGGACCTACGAGCAGTACTTC. It codes for CASSPSGRTYEQYF. The V gene is TRBV6-1, the J gene TRBJ2-7; the D gene is possibly TRBD2 (6 bases). CDR1 MNHNS and CDR2 SASEGT come from the germline V gene. The CDR3 length is 14 residues. Trimming cost V 6 bases and J 2 bases, with 14 bases left between them.

This clonotype was picked up a small number of times. A read error may produce the germline difference seen at one junction end. The V and J genes are TRBV5-1 and TRBJ1-5, with 7 bases fitting TRBD1. CDR3 length equals 17 residues. The V gene's germline CDR1 is SGHRS and CDR2 YFSETQ. CDR3: CASSLEGGRSWNQPLHF. CDR3 in DNA: TGCGCCAGCAGCTTGGAAGGGGGCAGGAGTTGGAATCAGCCCCTGCATTTT.

This chain joins TRBV19 and TRBJ1-6; TRBD1 might be the D (5 bases). V was clipped by 0 bases and J by 8 bases, with 8 bases between them. Germline CDR1 and CDR2: LNHDA and SQIVND (reference sequence). The CDR3 totals 14 residues. The CDR3 DNA reads as TGTGCCAGTAGTATAGACAGGGATTATTCACCCCTCCACTTT. The encoded protein is CASSIDRDYSPLHF.

The chain is built from TRBV15 and TRBJ1-2, with 9 nucleotides matching TRBD1. Germline lookup yields CDR1 LNHNV and CDR2 YYDKDF (reference sequence). This CDR3 is built from 15 residues. The V gene end was trimmed by 0 bases and the J gene end by 4 bases; junction bases not matched to a gene: 3. CDR3 in amino acids: CATSRDGQGLYGYTF. The CDR3 DNA sequence: TGTGCCACCAGCAGAGATGGACAGGGGCTCTATGGCTACACCTTC.

Ten or more counts support this clonotype. V is TRBV5-6 and J is TRBJ1-3; 7 positions agree with TRBD1. Germline lookup yields CDR1 SGHDT and CDR2 YYEEEE. The CDR3 runs 14 residues. The ends lost 9 bases at V and 0 bases at J; junction bases unmatched: 6. Here the CDR3 reads CATRQGYSGNTIYF. Written as DNA, the CDR3 is TGTGCCACCCGACAGGGCTACTCTGGAAACACCATATATTTT.

This rearrangement joins TRBV24-1 to TRBJ1-1; no reliable D call. The germline V gene encodes CDR1 KGHDR and CDR2 SFDVKD. Trimming cost V 4 bases and J 3 bases, with 17 bases left between them. This CDR3 spans 16 amino acids. The CDR3 nucleotides are TGTGCCACCAGTGACTCCACGGCAGGCAAGTACACTGAAGCTTTCTTT. This sequence encodes CATSDSTAGKYTEAFF.

Many counts were recorded for this clonotype. The chain employs TRBV4-2 and TRBJ1-6; 7 bases are shared with TRBD1. V was pared by 4 bases and J by 0 bases, with 12 bases of the junction left unmatched. Germline lookup yields CDR1 LGHNA and CDR2 YNFKEQ. CDR3 length: 19 amino acids. CDR3 in amino acids: CASSLEGAASSSYNSPLHF. CDR3 nucleotide sequence: TGTGCCAGCAGCCTCGAGGGGGCTGCCTCGAGCTCCTATAATTCACCCCTCCACTTT.

Remarks on this clonotype: Just one base apart from a much larger clone, this may be a read error. The chain has TRBV5-6 and TRBJ2-3; 7 bases are shared with TRBD1. This CDR3 spans 14 amino acids. The V gene end was trimmed by 0 bases and the J gene end by 7 bases; junction bases not matched to a gene: 5. Germline-derived CDR1 and CDR2 are SGHDT and YYEEEE. The DNA of the CDR3 is TGTGCCAGCAGCTTGGGACAGGGAACAAATACGCAGTATTTT. Amino acids: CASSLGQGTNTQYF.

This clonotype has ten or more counts. V gene TRBV2 combines with J gene TRBJ1-5; D uncertain. CDR1 SNHLY and CDR2 FYNNEI come from the germline V gene. With 3 bases removed from V and 4 bases from J, the gap between germline ends came to 13 bases. The CDR3 consists of 15 residues. CDR3 amino acids: CASSERQAQNQPQHF. The CDR3 nucleotides are TGTGCCAGCAGTGAGAGGCAGGCTCAAAATCAGCCCCAGCATTTT.

V and J are TRBV5-1 and TRBJ1-2; the match to TRBD1 covers 7 bases. Trimming cost V 0 bases and J 7 bases; bases outside gene matches: 3. The CDR3 totals 13 residues. Per germline, CDR1 SGHRS and CDR2 YFSETQ. The CDR3 loop reads CASSLEPGGGYTF. The DNA of the CDR3 is TGCGCCAGCAGCTTGGAGCCAGGGGGTGGCTACACCTTC.

This clonotype occurred many times. The rearrangement uses TRBV7-6 and TRBJ1-3; the match to TRBD1 covers 7 bases. The CDR3 is 17 residues long. From germline, CDR1 is SGHVS and CDR2 FNYEAQ. Trimming cost V 1 base and J 1 base; bases outside gene matches: 7. The chain's CDR3 is CASSLGGGPRSGNTIYF. The CDR3 DNA is TGTGCCAGCAGCTTAGGAGGGGGCCCGAGGTCTGGAAACACCATATATTTT.

This clonotype was seen many times. The chain links TRBV5-1 to TRBJ2-5; maybe TRBD1 (6 bases). Trimming stripped 3 bases from V and 0 bases from J, with 9 bases between. This CDR3 spans 14 amino acids. The germline V gene encodes CDR1 SGHRS and CDR2 YFSETQ. CDR3 bases: TGCGCCAGCAGCTGGCGGACAGACCAAGAGACCCAGTACTTC. This codes for CASSWRTDQETQYF.

The chain couples TRBV5-1 to TRBJ2-7, with D possibly matching TRBD2 (7 bases). The V gene lost 4 bases and the J gene lost 6 bases, with 11 bases spanning the gap. CDR1 and CDR2 from the germline V gene are SGHRS and YFSETQ. The CDR3 covers 12 residues. In nucleotides, the CDR3 is TGCGCCAGCAGCGGGGGCGGGGGCGAGCAGTACTTC. As protein: CASSGGGGEQYF.

The chain is built from TRBV10-2 and TRBJ2-5; D call uncertain. Trimming shortened V by 4 bases and J by 10 bases, and 16 bases separated the two germline ends. This CDR3 is built from 13 residues. Germline CDR1 WSHSY, CDR2 SAAADI. CDR3 region: CASSGSVGASQYF. Here the CDR3 DNA reads TGCGCCAGCAGTGGTTCGGTCGGCGCCAGCCAGTACTTC.

This clonotype has ten or more counts. The chain has TRBV20-1 and TRBJ1-5; D ambiguous. CDR1 and CDR2 (germline): DFQATT, SNEGSKA (reference sequence). This CDR3 is 12 amino acids long. V was clipped by 3 bases and J by 7 bases, with 10 bases between them. The DNA for the CDR3 is TGCAGTGCTAGTATAGGGCAGCAGCCCCAGCATTTT. Amino acid sequence: CSASIGQQPQHF.

There are many counts of this clonotype. This sequence joins TRBV6-5 and TRBJ1-2, with TRBD1 as a possible D gene (6 bases). Germline-derived CDR1 and CDR2 are MNHEY and SVGAGI. The CDR3 length is 17 residues. V gave up 0 bases and J gave up 4 bases, with 18 bases separating them. The CDR3 region is CASSYSSIPGQFYGYTF. DNA for the CDR3: TGTGCCAGCAGTTACTCGAGTATTCCCGGACAGTTCTATGGCTACACCTTC.

V is TRBV10-3 and J is TRBJ2-5; D is perhaps TRBD2 (6 bases). Trimming took off 2 bases at V and 2 bases at J, with 6 bases between the two ends. Germline CDR1 ENHRY, CDR2 SYGVKD. CDR3 length: 13 residues. The CDR3 region has the DNA TGTGCCATCAGTGAGGCGGGGCAAGAGACCCAGTACTTC. Translating it yields CAISEAGQETQYF.

This clonotype was observed at least ten times. The CDR3 reads CASSLAVGMNTEAFF. CDR3 DNA: TGTGCCAGCAGCTTGGCCGTAGGGATGAACACTGAAGCTTTCTTT. The chain carries TRBV5-6 and TRBJ1-1; D is unresolved. Trimming removed 0 bases at V and 0 bases at J, with 9 bases between. Germline lookup yields CDR1 SGHDT and CDR2 YYEEEE. The CDR3 contains 15 residues.

This clonotype appeared a few times. The V gene is TRBV6-2 or TRBV6-3, the J gene TRBJ1-1, with 8 bases identical to TRBD1. The CDR3 has 16 amino acids. CDR1 is MNHEY, CDR2 SVGEGT, per germline. V lost 6 bases and J lost 1; bases outside the gene matches: 10. The CDR3 bases are TGTGCCAGCAGAAGGGACCGGACAGGGTCGAACACTGAAGCTTTCTTT. It encodes CASRRDRTGSNTEAFF.

This clonotype was counted ten times or more. The chain couples TRBV28 to TRBJ1-4; no firm D call. The V gene's germline CDR1 is MDHEN and CDR2 SYDVKM. Trimming left V 7 bases short and J 5 bases short, with 5 bases between. The CDR3 is 11 amino acids. CDR3 DNA: TGTGCCAGCACCGCCAATGAAAAACTGTTTTTT. Its translation is CASTANEKLFF.

The sample holds many counts of this clonotype. V and J are TRBV2 and TRBJ2-6; 7 bases fit TRBD1. The V gene's germline CDR1 is SNHLY and CDR2 FYNNEI. J gave up 1 base and V 7 bases, and 1 base lay outside the gene matches. The CDR3 is made up of 14 amino acids. CDR3 sequence: CASMTGSGANVLTF. For the CDR3, the DNA is TGTGCCAGCATGACAGGGTCTGGGGCCAACGTCCTGACTTTC.